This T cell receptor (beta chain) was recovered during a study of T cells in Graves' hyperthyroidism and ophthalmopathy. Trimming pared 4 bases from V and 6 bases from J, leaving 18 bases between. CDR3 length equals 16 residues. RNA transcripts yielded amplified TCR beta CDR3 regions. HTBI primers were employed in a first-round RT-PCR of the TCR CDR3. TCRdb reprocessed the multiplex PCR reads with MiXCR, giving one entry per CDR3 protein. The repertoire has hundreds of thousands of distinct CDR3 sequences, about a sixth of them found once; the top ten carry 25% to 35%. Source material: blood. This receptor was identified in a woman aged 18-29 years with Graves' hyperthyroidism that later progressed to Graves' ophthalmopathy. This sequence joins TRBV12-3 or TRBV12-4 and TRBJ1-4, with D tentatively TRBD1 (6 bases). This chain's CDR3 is CASSSRQAGTHEKLFF. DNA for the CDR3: TGTGCCAGCAGTTCGCGACAGGCCGGAACCCATGAAAAACTGTTTTTT.